This T cell receptor beta chain was captured by sequencing in a study of T cell responses to AZD1222 COVID-19 vaccine. Produced via immunoSEQ multiplex PCR; TCRdb's table is partial and in-frame only. The profile shows just under 95,000 clones, roughly 90% of them singletons. The CDR3 totals 14 residues. V was trimmed by 0 bases and J by 7 bases, leaving 10 bases between them. CDR1 is MGHRA and CDR2 is YSYEKL in the germline V gene. This receptor was obtained from an adult in good health. The specimen comprised peripheral blood, sampled on day 0 of AZD1222 vaccination. The gene calls are TRBV4-1 and TRBJ1-5; no definite D call. The CDR3 nucleotides are TGCGCCAGCAGCCAAGATGGAGTCCGGCAGCCCCAGCATTTT. Protein sequence: CASSQDGVRQPQHF.